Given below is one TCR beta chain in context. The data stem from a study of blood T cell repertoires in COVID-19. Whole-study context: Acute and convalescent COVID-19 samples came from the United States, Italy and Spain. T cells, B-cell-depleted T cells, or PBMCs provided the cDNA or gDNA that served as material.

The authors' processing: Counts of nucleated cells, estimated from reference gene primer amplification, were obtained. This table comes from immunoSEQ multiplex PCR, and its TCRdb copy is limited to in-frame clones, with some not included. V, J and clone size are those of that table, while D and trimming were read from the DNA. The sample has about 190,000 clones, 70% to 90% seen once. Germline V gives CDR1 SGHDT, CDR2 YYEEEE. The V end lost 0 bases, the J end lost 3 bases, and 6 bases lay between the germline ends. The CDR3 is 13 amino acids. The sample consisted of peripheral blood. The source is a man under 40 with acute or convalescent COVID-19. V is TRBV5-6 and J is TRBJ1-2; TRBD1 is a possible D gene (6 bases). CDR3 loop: CASSLGTDYGYTF. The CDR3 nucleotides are TGTGCCAGCAGCTTGGGGACAGACTATGGCTACACCTTC.